The entry below gives a single T cell receptor (beta chain) sequence along with its context. The antigen is not known. The germline V gene encodes CDR1 SEHNR and CDR2 FQNEAQ (reference sequence). This CDR3 region has 15 residues. V was shortened by 5 bases and J by 8 bases, with 16 bases between the two germline ends. This sample is part of a study of early T cells in non-severe SARS-CoV-2 infection. Study-wide context: From unsorted whole blood, bulk RNA was sequenced, and the chains remained unpaired.

The study, taken as a whole, reports: Sequences matched to VDJdb favored anti-spike CD8 responses, while private and CD4 specificities were missed.

The TCR library protocol was used to attach unique molecular identifiers. These identifiers were attached to individual cDNA molecules. MiXCR was run by TCRdb on the 5' RACE reads, yielding one entry per CDR3 protein. This table holds 70,000 to 90,000 distinct CDR3 sequences, about 9.4% found once. The chain has TRBV7-9 and TRBJ1-6; weak D call: TRBD1 (6 bases). This TCR derives from an adult who was a healthcare worker with PCR-confirmed SARS-CoV-2 infection or an uninfected control (not recorded which). This material consisted of whole blood, taken at baseline. The CDR3 is CASSLSAGGHSPLHF. CDR3 coding DNA: TGTGCCAGCAGCCTTTCCGCGGGGGGGCATTCACCCCTCCACTTT.